A selection of T cell receptor beta chains follows, all from one sample in a study of cytomegalovirus exposure and HLA in healthy donors. Sequenced by immunoSEQ multiplex PCR; TCRdb stores in-frame clones only, minus some. The data show about 170,000 clones, around 68% seen once. Sequencing was done on a sample of PBMCs. All receptors derive from a girl between 5 and 17 years old in good health and CMV-seronegative. The CDR3 runs from the conserved cysteine through the conserved F or W. The D gene is left open where the match is weak. Some rows have no size entry. The others give once, few or many, or a class for an expanded clone.

cdr3_nt,cdr3_aa,d_call,v_call,clone_size,j_call
TGTGCCAGCAGTGACCAGGGGAATAGCAATCAGCCCCAGCATTTT,CASSDQGNSNQPQHF,.,TRBV2,.,TRBJ1-5
TGTGCCAGCAGCTTGTTCCGGGGGGATCAGCCCCAGCATTTT,CASSLFRGDQPQHF,.,TRBV5-8,.,TRBJ1-5
TGTGCCAGCAGCTTGGAGGGGGCCTACGAGCAGTACTTC,CASSLEGAYEQYF,.,TRBV5-6,.,TRBJ2-7
TGTGCCAGCAGCTCGACGGACTTTCAGAACACCGGGGAGCTGTTTTTT,CASSSTDFQNTGELFF,.,TRBV7-9,few,TRBJ2-2
TGTGCCAGCAGCCCTACTTTTGGACAGGGGGCGCTTGAGACCCAGTACTTC,CASSPTFGQGALETQYF,TRBD1,TRBV7-6,few,TRBJ2-5
TGTGCCAGTAGTATCGGGGGGAGCTCCTACGAGCAGTACTTC,CASSIGGSSYEQYF,TRBD2,TRBV19,.,TRBJ2-7
TGTGCCACCTCTGACAGGGGAAGAAGGAACACTGAAGCTTTCTTT,CATSDRGRRNTEAFF,TRBD1,TRBV15,.,TRBJ1-1
TGTGCCTGGAGTGCAACGCTAGCGGGGGGGTACAATGAGCAGTTCTTC,CAWSATLAGGYNEQFF,TRBD2,TRBV30,once,TRBJ2-1
TGCAGCGCGGTACCGGGACAGGGGCGTGAAAAACTGTTTTTT,CSAVPGQGREKLFF,TRBD1,TRBV29-1,.,TRBJ1-4
TGTGCCAGCAGCCCGGACACTTCGAGCTATGGCTACACCTTC,CASSPDTSSYGYTF,.,TRBV4-2,.,TRBJ1-2
TGTGCCAGCAGCTTAGTTGGGGGGTTTGGCACAGATACGCAGTATTTT,CASSLVGGFGTDTQYF,.,TRBV7-2,.,TRBJ2-3
TGTGCCAGCAGCTTAGAAGAGAGAGGAAACACCATATATTTT,CASSLEERGNTIYF,.,TRBV7-2,.,TRBJ1-3
TGCGCCAGCAGCCTTAATAATGACCCGGGTGAAAAACTGTTTTTT,CASSLNNDPGEKLFF,.,TRBV5-1,.,TRBJ1-4
TGTGCCTGGAGCGGAGGGGTGGTAGCCGGGGAGCTGTTTTTT,CAWSGGVVAGELFF,.,TRBV30,.,TRBJ2-2
TGCGCCAGCAGCTTGGAAACAGGGACGGATGAGCAGTTCTTC,CASSLETGTDEQFF,.,TRBV5-1,.,TRBJ2-1
TGTGCCAGTAGTATATCTATGAACACTGAAGCTTTCTTT,CASSISMNTEAFF,.,TRBV19,once,TRBJ1-1
TGCGCCAGCAGCGGAGGACAGGGATGGGGCACTGAAGCTTTCTTT,CASSGGQGWGTEAFF,TRBD1,TRBV5-1,few,TRBJ1-1
TGTGCCAGCAGTCCGCCCAGGGGGCGGATATATTTT,CASSPPRGRIYF,TRBD1,TRBV6-5,few,TRBJ1-3
TGTGCCAGCAGCCCACTTTTCGTCTACGAGCAGTACTTC,CASSPLFVYEQYF,.,TRBV7-9,few,TRBJ2-7
TGTGCCAGCAGTGACCCCACCGGTTCAGGGACAGGGGCCATTAGGGATCAGCCCCAGCATTTT,CASSDPTGSGTGAIRDQPQHF,TRBD1,TRBV6-4,many,TRBJ1-5
TGTGCCAGCAGCTTGGCCCAGGGGGCGCGGCGGACCGGGGAGCTGTTTTTT,CASSLAQGARRTGELFF,TRBD1,TRBV5-6,.,TRBJ2-2
TGCGCCAGCAGCTTGGGGCCACAGGGGGTAGGCACAGATACGCAGTATTTT,CASSLGPQGVGTDTQYF,TRBD1,TRBV5-1,.,TRBJ2-3
TGTGCCAGCAGTGAACCTATGGAGCACTCCGACTACACCTTC,CASSEPMEHSDYTF,.,TRBV2,.,TRBJ1-2
TGTGCCAGCAGTTTTAGAAAGGGGCGAACCGGGGAGCTGTTTTTT,CASSFRKGRTGELFF,.,TRBV11-1,few,TRBJ2-2
TGTGCCTGGGGAGGGACAGTGAATTTGAACACTGAAGCTTTCTTT,CAWGGTVNLNTEAFF,TRBD1,TRBV30,.,TRBJ1-1
TGTGCCAGCAGCCCCACTTCAATCTATGGCTACACCTTC,CASSPTSIYGYTF,.,TRBV27,.,TRBJ1-2
TGTGCCAGCAGGGGTAGCGGTGAGGATACGCAGTATTTT,CASRGSGEDTQYF,.,TRBV28,.,TRBJ2-3
TGTGCCAGCAGCCCCGAGGGCCCTCTGAGGGATACGCAGTATTTT,CASSPEGPLRDTQYF,.,TRBV4-2,once,TRBJ2-3
TGTGCCAGCAGCCCTATACAGGGTTCGTATGGCTACACCTTC,CASSPIQGSYGYTF,.,TRBV14,.,TRBJ1-2
TGCAGCGCTGGCCTAGTCGGGGCCAACGTCCTGACTTTC,CSAGLVGANVLTF,.,TRBV29-1,.,TRBJ2-6
TGTGCCAGCAGTCTCCGACAGGGACTTGTCTACGAGCAGTACTTC,CASSLRQGLVYEQYF,.,TRBV7-9,.,TRBJ2-7
TGTGCCAGTAGTATAGATCCGAGGGGGCTGGACACTGAAGCTTTCTTT,CASSIDPRGLDTEAFF,TRBD1,TRBV19,few,TRBJ1-1
TGTGCCAGCAGCAAAGACGGAAGGGACAGGTGGAACTATGGCTACACCTTC,CASSKDGRDRWNYGYTF,.,TRBV21-1,few,TRBJ1-2
TGTGCCAGCGCGCGGGATCGGAACAATGAGCAGTTCTTC,CASARDRNNEQFF,.,TRBV5-8,once,TRBJ2-1
TGTGCCAGCAGCCCAGGACTAGCGGGGGGGCCGTCGGAGACCCAGTACTTC,CASSPGLAGGPSETQYF,TRBD2,TRBV5-4,.,TRBJ2-5
TGTGCCAGCACCAAGGCTGGGGCGGCCTCTAGCACAGATACGCAGTATTTT,CASTKAGAASSTDTQYF,.,TRBV27,.,TRBJ2-3
TGTGCCAGCAGACCTGGACAGGGAGTTTATGGCTACACCTTC,CASRPGQGVYGYTF,TRBD1,TRBV7-9,.,TRBJ1-2
TGCAGCGTTATTCCCGGGCAGGGGGCAGATTCGAATGAAAAACTGTTTTTT,CSVIPGQGADSNEKLFF,TRBD1,TRBV29-1,.,TRBJ1-4
TGTGCCTGGCTCTTGGAGGGCTATGGCTACACCTTC,CAWLLEGYGYTF,.,TRBV30,.,TRBJ1-2
TGTGCCAGCAGGCAACTAGCGGGGGAGACAGATACGCAGTATTTT,CASRQLAGETDTQYF,TRBD2,TRBV6-4,.,TRBJ2-3
TGTGCCAGCAGTTACTCCCAGACAGGGCACACTGAAGCTTTCTTT,CASSYSQTGHTEAFF,TRBD1,TRBV6-6,.,TRBJ1-1
TGTGCCAGCAGTACGGGACAGGGGAGTGAAAAACTGTTTTTT,CASSTGQGSEKLFF,TRBD1,TRBV6-5,.,TRBJ1-4
TGTGCCAGCACTTCCGGACAGTCGAACACTGAAGCTTTCTTT,CASTSGQSNTEAFF,.,TRBV6-1,.,TRBJ1-1
TGTGCCAGCAGCGTCGACAGGGGTAGTGGCTACACCTTC,CASSVDRGSGYTF,TRBD1,TRBV6-1,.,TRBJ1-2
TGTGCCAGCAGCTTAATCCCAGGAGGCTATGGCTACACCTTC,CASSLIPGGYGYTF,.,TRBV7-3,.,TRBJ1-2
TGCGCCAGCAGCTTGCTTCGGGGGGATGAGCAGTTCTTC,CASSLLRGDEQFF,TRBD2,TRBV5-1,.,TRBJ2-1
TGTGCCAGCAGACGGGGGGCGGAAAGCAATCAGCCCCAGCATTTT,CASRRGAESNQPQHF,.,TRBV6-1,.,TRBJ1-5
TGCGCCAGCAGCTCCTACAGGGACTCCTACGAGCAGTACTTC,CASSSYRDSYEQYF,.,TRBV5-1,.,TRBJ2-7
TGCAGCGTGCGTCCGACAGCTAATGAAAAACTGTTTTTT,CSVRPTANEKLFF,.,TRBV29-1,few,TRBJ1-4
TGTGCCACCAGCAGAGATGCGGGGGACTATGGCTACACCTTC,CATSRDAGDYGYTF,.,TRBV15,few,TRBJ1-2
TGTGCCAGCAGTGGAAGACCAGGTCACCGGCCCTTGAACACTGAAGCTTTCTTT,CASSGRPGHRPLNTEAFF,.,TRBV6-4,.,TRBJ1-1
TGTGCCAGCAGCTTCGTGAACACTGAAGCTTTCTTT,CASSFVNTEAFF,.,TRBV7-9,.,TRBJ1-1
TGTGCCAGCAGTCCACTAGCGGGGGTAAACATTCAGTACTTC,CASSPLAGVNIQYF,TRBD2,TRBV27,.,TRBJ2-4
TGTGCCAGCAGTTTAGGGTTGGCGGGGGGACTAGATACGCAGTATTTT,CASSLGLAGGLDTQYF,TRBD2,TRBV27,few,TRBJ2-3
TGTGCCAGCTCCCTGGACAGTGCTTATCAGCCCCAGCATTTT,CASSLDSAYQPQHF,.,TRBV18,.,TRBJ1-5
TGTGCCAGCAGTCCTCTGACAGGGATCAGGCAGCCCCAGCATTTT,CASSPLTGIRQPQHF,TRBD1,TRBV6-5,.,TRBJ1-5